The sequence of this T cell receptor beta chain was determined in a study of T cell responses to AZD1222 COVID-19 vaccine. The CDR3 is 16 amino acids. V was trimmed by 0 bases and J by 1 base, leaving 11 bases between them. Per the germline V gene, CDR1 is SGHRS and CDR2 is YFSETQ. Assay: immunoSEQ multiplex PCR; the TCRdb copy retains only in-frame clones and omits some. The sample contains some 100,000 clones, about 88% of which appear only once. The sequence was collected from an adult in good health. The material was peripheral blood, obtained on day 0 of AZD1222 vaccination. This rearrangement joins TRBV5-1 to TRBJ1-3; D unresolved. Written as DNA, the CDR3 is TGCGCCAGCAGCTTGGCCGGTGCAGGATCTGGAAACACCATATATTTT. Translated: CASSLAGAGSGNTIYF. The variable domain in full, with the rest retrieved from reference TRBV5-1 and TRBJ1-3, is KAGVTQTPRYLIKTRGQQVTLSCSPISGHRSVSWYQQTPGQGLQFLFEYFSETQRNKGNFPGRFSGRQFSNSRSEMNVSTLELGDSALYLCASSLAGAGSGNTIYFGEGSWLTVV.